These 18 T cell receptor beta chains originate from one sample sequenced in a study of shared clonotypes between healthy human individuals. Terminally differentiated effector memory CD45RA+ cells were excluded from the naive CD8 cells, which were CD45RO-negative and positively selected for CCR7. Generated by immunoSEQ multiplex PCR, the TCRdb table keeps only in-frame clones and is missing some. The sample lists 550,000 to 750,000 clones; around 95% were seen once. The material sequenced was naive CD8+ T cells sorted from blood. The receptors come from a woman in her twenties or thirties in good health.

The chain uses TRBV28 and TRBJ1-5, with D perhaps TRBD1 (5 bases). Germline V lookup: CDR1 MDHEN, CDR2 SYDVKM. V lost 6 bases and J lost 6, with 12 bases in between. The CDR3 extends over 13 amino acids. The CDR3 loop is CASSQRGVQPQHF. In nucleotides, the CDR3 is TGTGCCAGCAGCCAGAGAGGGGTTCAGCCCCAGCATTTT.

V is TRBV28 and J is TRBJ1-1, with D perhaps TRBD1 (5 bases). CDR1 is MDHEN, CDR2 SYDVKM, per germline. Trimming took off 7 bases at V and 1 base at J, with 13 bases between the two ends. The length of the CDR3 is 14 residues. DNA of the CDR3: TGTGCCAGCACCGTAAGACAGCCGAACACTGAAGCTTTCTTT. Protein: CASTVRQPNTEAFF.

Only one count was recorded for this clone. The chain links TRBV28 to TRBJ2-1, with 8 bases identical to TRBD1. The CDR3 sequence is 16 residues long. V dropped 5 bases and J dropped 7; count of bases not matched to a gene: 13. CDR1 MDHEN and CDR2 SYDVKM come from the germline V gene. CDR3 residues: CASSPLSPGQVNEQFF. The DNA of the CDR3 is TGTGCCAGCAGTCCACTTTCCCCGGGACAGGTAAATGAGCAGTTCTTC. Using reference TRBV28 and TRBJ2-1 for the parts outside the CDR3, the full variable domain is DVKVTQSSRYLVKRTGEKVFLECVQDMDHENMFWYRQDPGLGLRLIYFSYDVKMKEKGDIPEGYSVSREKKERFSLILESASTNQTSMYLCASSPLSPGQVNEQFFGPGTRLTVL.

V usage is TRBV7-9 and J usage is TRBJ2-1; D gene ambiguous. CDR1 is SEHNR, CDR2 FQNEAQ, per germline (reference sequence). The CDR3 sequence is 14 residues long. Trimming shortened V by 1 base and J by 6 bases, and 10 bases separated the two germline ends. The CDR3 DNA reads as TGTGCCAGCAGCTTAGTGGGGTCAGGCAATGAGCAGTTCTTC. Translation: CASSLVGSGNEQFF.

The rearrangement uses TRBV14 and TRBJ2-7; D unclear. The CDR3 sequence is 12 residues long. Germline V gives CDR1 SGHDN, CDR2 FVKESK. Trimming removed 5 bases at V and 5 bases at J, with 10 bases between. CDR3 loop: CASSSLGHEQYF. CDR3 sequence (DNA): TGTGCCAGCAGCTCGTTGGGCCACGAGCAGTACTTC.

This clone was picked up one time. This chain links TRBV5-8 with TRBJ1-2; no definite D call. Between the trimmed V and J ends, which lost 0 bases and 2 bases, there was a span of 5 bases. The CDR3 sequence is 13 residues long. Germline loops: CDR1 SGHTS, CDR2 YDEGEE. The CDR3 bases are TGTGCCAGCAGCTTGGGACCGAACTATGGCTACACCTTC. It specifies CASSLGPNYGYTF.

In this sample, this clone turned up once. The chain has TRBV4-2 and TRBJ2-7; perhaps TRBD1 as D (7 bases). The germline gives CDR1 LGHNA, CDR2 YNFKEQ. Trimming shortened V by 0 bases and J by 4 bases, and 13 bases separated the two germline ends. This CDR3 has 15 residues. CDR3 protein: CASSQEVSGGYEQYF. CDR3 DNA sequence: TGTGCCAGCAGCCAAGAGGTTTCAGGGGGGTACGAGCAGTACTTC.

The chain couples TRBV9 to TRBJ1-5; D is undetermined. With 5 bases removed from V and 6 bases from J, the gap between germline ends came to 6 bases. This CDR3 comprises 11 residues. CDR1 and CDR2 (germline): SGDLS, YYNGEE. The CDR3 DNA sequence: TGTGCCAGCAGAATATCTCAGCCCCAGCATTTT. This gives the protein CASRISQPQHF.

V gene TRBV2 combines with J gene TRBJ2-5; 15 bases are shared with TRBD2. V shed 5 bases and J 5 bases; nucleotides not matched to a gene: 6. Germline CDR1 is SNHLY and CDR2 is FYNNEI. The CDR3 is made up of 16 amino acids. CDR3 DNA sequence: TGTGCCAGCAGTCCGGGACTAGCGGGAGGAGGGGAGACCCAGTACTTC. Translation: CASSPGLAGGGETQYF. The whole variable domain, filled in from reference TRBV2 and TRBJ2-5, reads EPEVTQTPSHQVTQMGQEVILRCVPISNHLYFYWYRQILGQKVEFLVSFYNNEISEKSEIFDDQFSVERPDGSNFTLKIRSTKLEDSAMYFCASSPGLAGGGETQYFGPGTRLLVL.

This rearrangement joins TRBV11-2 to TRBJ1-3; no reliable D call. Germline assignment: CDR1 SGHAT and CDR2 FQNNGV. The CDR3 extends over 14 amino acids. The ends were cut back, 0 bases at V and 2 bases at J, with 5 bases in the middle. The CDR3 bases are TGTGCCAGCAGCTTAGAGGGTACTGGAAACACCATATATTTT. It is translated as CASSLEGTGNTIYF.

The rearrangement links TRBV5-1 to TRBJ1-1; TRBD1 might be the D (6 bases). The CDR3 covers 15 residues. The V gene lost 1 base and the J gene lost 1 base, with 11 bases spanning the gap. Germline loops: CDR1 SGHRS, CDR2 YFSETQ. The CDR3 DNA reads as TGCGCCAGCAGCTTGTCGGCAGGGGCGAACACTGAAGCTTTCTTT. This translates into CASSLSAGANTEAFF.

Comment on this clone: The identical CDR3 is also encoded by other nucleotide sequences in the sample. The chain carries TRBV7-8 and TRBJ2-1; weak D call: TRBD2 (5 bases). V was pared by 5 bases and J by 0 bases, with 11 bases between. Germline V gene sequence: CDR1 SGHVS, CDR2 FQNEAQ. This CDR3 has 15 amino acids. In DNA form, the CDR3 reads TGTGCCAGCAGCCCTGCTGGGAGCTCCTACAATGAGCAGTTCTTC. Residues: CASSPAGSSYNEQFF.

This chain joins TRBV6-6 and TRBJ2-1; 7 bases are shared with TRBD2. The ends lost 7 bases at V and 3 bases at J; junction bases unmatched: 12. The CDR3 spans 16 residues. Germline V gene lookup returns CDR1 MNHNY and CDR2 SVGAGI (reference sequence). The CDR3 region is CASTPGRSSNYNEQFF. Here the CDR3 DNA reads TGTGCCAGCACCCCCGGGAGGAGCAGTAACTACAATGAGCAGTTCTTC.

This chain uses TRBV13 with TRBJ2-7, with 7 bases that match TRBD1. Germline V lookup: CDR1 PRHDT, CDR2 FYEKMQ (reference sequence). Trimming cost V 5 bases and J 1 base; bases outside gene matches: 5. The CDR3 sequence is 14 residues long. This CDR3 is CASSTQGKSYEQYF. The CDR3 region has the DNA TGTGCCAGCAGCACACAGGGGAAGTCCTACGAGCAGTACTTC.

This clone was counted a single time. The CDR3 sequence: CASSVTGLNTEAFF. For the CDR3, the DNA is TGTGCCAGCAGTGTAACAGGGTTGAACACTGAAGCTTTCTTT. V and J are TRBV6-4 and TRBJ1-1; a possible D gene is TRBD1 (6 bases). The CDR3 length is 14 residues. V shed 4 bases and J shed 0 bases, with 9 bases lying between them. Germline lookup yields CDR1 MRHNA and CDR2 SNTAGT.

This clone appeared once. V gene TRBV6-6 combines with J gene TRBJ2-2; TRBD1 aligns across 10 bases. The CDR3 runs to 16 residues. Germline CDR1 and CDR2: MNHNY and SVGAGI (reference sequence). V gave up 2 bases and J gave up 5 bases; unmatched junction bases: 5. The CDR3 nucleotides read TGTGCCAGCAGTTACGACAGGGGGCGCGGTACCGGGGAGCTGTTTTTT. It codes for CASSYDRGRGTGELFF.

This chain uses TRBV6-6 with TRBJ2-7; possible D gene TRBD2, 5 bases. This CDR3 has 16 residues. Germline CDR1 is MNHNY and CDR2 is SVGAGI (reference sequence). The germline V and J ends were trimmed by 4 bases and 3 bases, with 19 bases remaining between them. The chain's CDR3 is CASSSAEEALGYEQYF. Written as DNA, the CDR3 is TGTGCCAGCAGTTCAGCGGAAGAAGCCCTGGGCTACGAGCAGTACTTC.

The chain joins TRBV7-3 to TRBJ2-1, with no clear D. This CDR3 is built from 16 residues. Germline CDR1 SGHTA, CDR2 FQGTGA. V gave up 0 bases and J gave up 2 bases, with 11 bases separating them. CDR3 bases: TGTGCCAGCAGCTTAACAGGCGGAAGCCCCTACAATGAGCAGTTCTTC. Protein: CASSLTGGSPYNEQFF.